Listed below are T cell receptor beta chains from one sample, sequenced in a study of cytomegalovirus exposure and HLA in healthy donors. Generated by immunoSEQ multiplex PCR, the TCRdb table keeps only in-frame clones and is missing some. Among fewer than 80,000 clones listed, 65% to 80% were seen once. Input material: PBMCs. These receptors were taken from a young man in good health and CMV-seronegative. CDR3s include the opening cysteine and the closing phenylalanine or tryptophan. The D gene is left open where the match is weak. Expanded clones are given a class, and other clones once, few, many or no size at all.

size	V	D	J	CDR3	DNA
.	TRBV11-2	TRBD2	TRBJ2-7	CASSLVGGGARSYEQYF	TGTGCCAGCAGCTTAGTCGGCGGGGGGGCCCGTTCCTACGAGCAGTACTTC
.	TRBV4-2	TRBD2	TRBJ2-3	CASSQERTSGTDTQYF	TGTGCCAGCAGCCAAGAAAGGACTAGCGGCACAGATACGCAGTATTTT
.	TRBV4-3	.	TRBJ1-2	CASSQGPPNYGYTF	TGCGCCAGCAGCCAAGGGCCGCCCAACTATGGCTACACCTTC
.	TRBV6-1	TRBD2	TRBJ2-7	CASTASGSSYEQYF	TGTGCCAGCACGGCTAGCGGTAGCTCCTACGAGCAGTACTTC
few	TRBV29-1	.	TRBJ2-1	CSSQGWQFF	TGCAGCTCCCAGGGTTGGCAGTTCTTC
.	TRBV28	.	TRBJ2-7	CASKQGSSYEQYF	TGTGCCAGCAAGCAGGGGAGCTCCTACGAGCAGTACTTC
.	TRBV11-2	.	TRBJ2-2	CASSFAGGTGELFF	TGTGCCAGCAGCTTTGCAGGAGGTACCGGGGAGCTGTTTTTT
.	TRBV4-1	TRBD1	TRBJ2-5	CASSPGEGQGLFVETQYF	TGCGCCAGCAGTCCCGGGGAGGGACAGGGGCTTTTTGTAGAGACCCAGTACTTC
.	TRBV7-2	TRBD1	TRBJ1-5	CASSQGGGNQPQHF	TGTGCCAGCAGCCAGGGGGGAGGCAATCAGCCCCAGCATTTT
.	TRBV5-1	TRBD1	TRBJ1-2	CASSPQYQDRSYGYTF	TGCGCCAGCAGCCCCCAATACCAGGACAGGAGCTATGGCTACACCTTC